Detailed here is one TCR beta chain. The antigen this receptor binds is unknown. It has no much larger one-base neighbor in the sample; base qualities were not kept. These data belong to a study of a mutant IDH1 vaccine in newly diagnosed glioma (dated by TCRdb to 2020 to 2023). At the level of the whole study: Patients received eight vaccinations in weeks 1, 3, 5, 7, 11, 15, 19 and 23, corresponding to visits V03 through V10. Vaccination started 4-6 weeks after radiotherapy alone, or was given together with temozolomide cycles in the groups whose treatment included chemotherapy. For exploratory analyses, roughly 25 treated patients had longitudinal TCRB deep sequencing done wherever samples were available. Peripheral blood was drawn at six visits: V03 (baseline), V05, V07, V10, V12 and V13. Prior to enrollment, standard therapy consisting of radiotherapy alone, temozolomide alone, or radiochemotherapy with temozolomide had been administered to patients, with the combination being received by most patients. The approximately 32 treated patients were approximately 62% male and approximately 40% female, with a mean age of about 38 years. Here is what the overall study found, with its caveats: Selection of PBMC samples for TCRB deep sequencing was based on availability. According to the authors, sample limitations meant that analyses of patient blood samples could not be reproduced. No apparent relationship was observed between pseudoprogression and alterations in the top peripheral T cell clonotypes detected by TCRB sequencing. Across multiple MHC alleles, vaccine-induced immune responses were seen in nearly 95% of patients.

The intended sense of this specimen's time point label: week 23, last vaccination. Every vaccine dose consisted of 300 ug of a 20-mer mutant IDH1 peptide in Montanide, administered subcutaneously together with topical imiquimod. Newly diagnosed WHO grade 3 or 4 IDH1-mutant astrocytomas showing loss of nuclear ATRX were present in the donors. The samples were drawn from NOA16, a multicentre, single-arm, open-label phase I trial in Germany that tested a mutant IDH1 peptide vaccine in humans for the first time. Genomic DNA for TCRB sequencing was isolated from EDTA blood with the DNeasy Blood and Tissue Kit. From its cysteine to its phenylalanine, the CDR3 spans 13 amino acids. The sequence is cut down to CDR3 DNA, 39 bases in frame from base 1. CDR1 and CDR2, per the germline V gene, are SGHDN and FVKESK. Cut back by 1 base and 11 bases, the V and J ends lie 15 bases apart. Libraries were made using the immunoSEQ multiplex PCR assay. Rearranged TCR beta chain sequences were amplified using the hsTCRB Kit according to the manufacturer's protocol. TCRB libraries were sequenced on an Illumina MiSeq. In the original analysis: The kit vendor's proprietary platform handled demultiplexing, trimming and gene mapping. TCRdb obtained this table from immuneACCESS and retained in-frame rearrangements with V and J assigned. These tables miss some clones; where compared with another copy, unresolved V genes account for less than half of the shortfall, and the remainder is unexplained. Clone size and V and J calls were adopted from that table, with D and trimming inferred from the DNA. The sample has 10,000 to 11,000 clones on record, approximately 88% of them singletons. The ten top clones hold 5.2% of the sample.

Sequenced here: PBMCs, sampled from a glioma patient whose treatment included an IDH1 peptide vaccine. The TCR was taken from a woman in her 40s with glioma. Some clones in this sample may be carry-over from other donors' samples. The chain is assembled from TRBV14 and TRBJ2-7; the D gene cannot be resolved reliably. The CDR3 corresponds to CASSQGYRSIEYF. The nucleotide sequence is TGTGCCAGCAGCCAAGGCTACCGGAGTATCGAGTACTTC.